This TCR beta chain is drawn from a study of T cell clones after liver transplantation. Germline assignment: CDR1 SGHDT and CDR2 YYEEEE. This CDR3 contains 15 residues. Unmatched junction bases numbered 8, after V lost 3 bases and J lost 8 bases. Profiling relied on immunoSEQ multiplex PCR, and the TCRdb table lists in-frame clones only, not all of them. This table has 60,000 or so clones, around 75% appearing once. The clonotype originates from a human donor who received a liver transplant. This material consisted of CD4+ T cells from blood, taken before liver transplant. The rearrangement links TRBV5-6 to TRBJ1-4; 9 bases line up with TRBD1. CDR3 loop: CASSSFGTGQEKLFF. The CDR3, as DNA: TGTGCCAGCAGCTCCTTTGGGACAGGGCAGGAAAAACTGTTTTTT. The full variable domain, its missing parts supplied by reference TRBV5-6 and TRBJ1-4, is DAGVTQSPTHLIKTRGQQVTLRCSPKSGHDTVSWYQQALGQGPQFIFQYYEEEERQRGNFPDRFSGHQFPNYSSELNVNALLLGDSALYLCASSSFGTGQEKLFFGSGTQLSVL.